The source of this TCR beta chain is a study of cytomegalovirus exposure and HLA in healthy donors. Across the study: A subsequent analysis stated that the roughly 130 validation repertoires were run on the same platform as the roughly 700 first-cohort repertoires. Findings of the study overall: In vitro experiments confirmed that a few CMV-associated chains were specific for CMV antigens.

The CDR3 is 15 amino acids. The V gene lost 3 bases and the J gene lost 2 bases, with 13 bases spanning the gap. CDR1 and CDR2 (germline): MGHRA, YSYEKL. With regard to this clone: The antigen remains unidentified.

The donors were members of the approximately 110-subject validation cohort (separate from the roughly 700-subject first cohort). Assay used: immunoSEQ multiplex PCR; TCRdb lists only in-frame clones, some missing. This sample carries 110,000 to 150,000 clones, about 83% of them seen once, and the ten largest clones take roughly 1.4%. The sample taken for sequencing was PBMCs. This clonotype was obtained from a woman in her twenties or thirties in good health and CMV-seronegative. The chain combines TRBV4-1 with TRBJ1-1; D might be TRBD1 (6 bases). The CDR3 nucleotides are TGCGCCAGCAGCCACGTCCGGGACACTAACACTGAAGCTTTCTTT. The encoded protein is CASSHVRDTNTEAFF.